Here is one TCR beta chain with its context. As yet, its antigen is unknown. Different DNA sequences within this sample yield the same CDR3. The data stem from a study of shared clonotypes between healthy human individuals. Study-level results: In contrast to clonotypes shared by all four donors, non-shared clonotypes had lower generation probabilities. In general, naive subsets displayed greater estimated richness than memory subsets did.

Researchers divided each subset's genomic DNA evenly across several immunoSEQ plates. TCRdb's table, derived via immunoSEQ multiplex PCR, lists solely in-frame clones and lacks some. This sample has some 1.4 million clones, with roughly 96% found just once. CDR1 and CDR2 from the germline V gene are MNHNS and SASEGT. V was clipped by 3 bases and J by 1 base; unmatched bases: 4. CDR3 length: 15 residues. This sequence originates from a man aged 25-45 years in good health. Input material: naive CD4+ T cells sorted from blood. The subset here: CD45RA+ positively selected. The rearrangement links TRBV6-1 to TRBJ2-3, with 7 bases lining up with TRBD2. The chain's CDR3 is CASSEAGVGTDTQYF. The CDR3 nucleotides are TGTGCCAGCAGTGAGGCGGGAGTAGGCACAGATACGCAGTATTTT.